This T cell receptor (beta chain) was obtained from a study of control samples from healthy donors and cancer patients. V was clipped by 4 bases and J by 7 bases; unmatched bases: 7. From germline, CDR1 is SGDLS and CDR2 YYNGEE. The CDR3 runs to 14 residues. Clones were sequenced by immunoSEQ multiplex PCR, and TCRdb holds only the in-frame ones, with some missing. The table records about 9,700 clones, roughly 91% of them present only once. The sequenced sample was PBMCs. The rearrangement joins TRBV9 to TRBJ1-2, with 10 bases lining up with TRBD1. This receptor was obtained from a man between 60 and 75 years old with colorectal cancer. The CDR3 reads CASSPKDRGLGYTF. In nucleotides, the CDR3 is TGTGCCAGCAGCCCAAAAGACAGGGGGCTTGGCTACACCTTC.